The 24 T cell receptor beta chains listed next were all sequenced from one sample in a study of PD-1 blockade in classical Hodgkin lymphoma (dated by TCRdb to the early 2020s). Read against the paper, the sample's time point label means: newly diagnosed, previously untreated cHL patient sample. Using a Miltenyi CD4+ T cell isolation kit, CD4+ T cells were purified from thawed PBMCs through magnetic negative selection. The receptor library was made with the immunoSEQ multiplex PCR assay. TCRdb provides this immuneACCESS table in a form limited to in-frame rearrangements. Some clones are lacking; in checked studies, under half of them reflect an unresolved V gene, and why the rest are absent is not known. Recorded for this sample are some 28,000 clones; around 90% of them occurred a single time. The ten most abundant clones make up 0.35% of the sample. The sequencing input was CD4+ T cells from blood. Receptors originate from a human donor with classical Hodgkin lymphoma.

The CDR3 loop reads CASSLDARAGSPLHF. The CDR3, as DNA: TGTGCCAGCAGCTTGGATGCCAGGGCCGGTTCACCCCTCCACTTT. This rearrangement joins TRBV5-4 to TRBJ1-6; D perhaps matches TRBD1 (5 bases). Germline CDR1 SGHNT, CDR2 YYREEE (reference sequence). This CDR3 is 15 amino acids long. Trimming cost V 0 bases and J 9 bases, with 13 bases left between them.

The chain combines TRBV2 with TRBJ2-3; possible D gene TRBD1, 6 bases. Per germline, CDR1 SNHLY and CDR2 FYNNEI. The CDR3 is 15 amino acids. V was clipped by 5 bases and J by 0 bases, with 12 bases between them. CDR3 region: CASSLGHQSTDTQYF. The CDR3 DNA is TGTGCCAGCAGTCTGGGACACCAAAGCACAGATACGCAGTATTTT.

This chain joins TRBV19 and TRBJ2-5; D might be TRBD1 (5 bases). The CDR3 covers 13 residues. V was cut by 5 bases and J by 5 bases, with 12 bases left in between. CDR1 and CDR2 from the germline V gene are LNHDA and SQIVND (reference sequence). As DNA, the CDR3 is TGTGCCAGTAGTTCAGGGCGGCAGGAGACCCAGTACTTC. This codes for CASSSGRQETQYF.

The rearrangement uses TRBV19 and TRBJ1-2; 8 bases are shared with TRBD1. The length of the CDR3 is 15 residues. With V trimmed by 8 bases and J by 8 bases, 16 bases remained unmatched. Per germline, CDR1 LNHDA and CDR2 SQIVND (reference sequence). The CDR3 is CASFRGTGRPGGYTF. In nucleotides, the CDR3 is TGTGCCAGTTTCCGGGGGACAGGCCGGCCGGGGGGCTACACCTTC.

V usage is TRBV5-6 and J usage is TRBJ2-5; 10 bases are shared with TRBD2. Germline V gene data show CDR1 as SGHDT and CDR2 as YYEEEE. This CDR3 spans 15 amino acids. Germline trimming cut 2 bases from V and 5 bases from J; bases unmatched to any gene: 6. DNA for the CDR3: TGTGCCAGCAGCTTAAGCGGGAGGGCCAGGGAGACCCAGTACTTC. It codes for CASSLSGRARETQYF.

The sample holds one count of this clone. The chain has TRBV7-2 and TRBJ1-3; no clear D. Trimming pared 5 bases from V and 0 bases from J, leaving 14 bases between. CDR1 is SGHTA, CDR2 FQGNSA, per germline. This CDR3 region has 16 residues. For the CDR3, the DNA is TGTGCCAGCAGCCCCCGAGGCGTCCGCTCTGGAAACACCATATATTTT. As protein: CASSPRGVRSGNTIYF.

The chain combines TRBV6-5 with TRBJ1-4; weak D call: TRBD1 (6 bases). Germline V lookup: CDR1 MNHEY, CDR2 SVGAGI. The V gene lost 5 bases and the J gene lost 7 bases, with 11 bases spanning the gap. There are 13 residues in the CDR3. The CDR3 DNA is TGTGCCAGCAGTCCACAGGGTGGTGAAAAACTGTTTTTT. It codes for CASSPQGGEKLFF.

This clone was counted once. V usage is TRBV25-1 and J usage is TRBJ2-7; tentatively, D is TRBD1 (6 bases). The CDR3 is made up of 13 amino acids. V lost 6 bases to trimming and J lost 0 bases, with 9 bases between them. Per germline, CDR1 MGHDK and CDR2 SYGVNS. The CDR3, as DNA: TGTGCCAGCAGAGGACAGAGCTCCTACGAGCAGTACTTC. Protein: CASRGQSSYEQYF.

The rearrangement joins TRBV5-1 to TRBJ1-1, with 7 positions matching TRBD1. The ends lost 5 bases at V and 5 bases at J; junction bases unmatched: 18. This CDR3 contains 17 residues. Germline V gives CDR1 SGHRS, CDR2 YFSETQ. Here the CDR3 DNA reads TGCGCCAGCAGAATCCTCCTACAGGGGACCGCCCGTACTGAAGCTTTCTTT. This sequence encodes CASRILLQGTARTEAFF.

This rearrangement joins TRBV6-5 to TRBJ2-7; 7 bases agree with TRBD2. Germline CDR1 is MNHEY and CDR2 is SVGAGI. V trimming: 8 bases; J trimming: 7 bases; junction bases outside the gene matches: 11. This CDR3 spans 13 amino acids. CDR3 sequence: CASHRGAGEEQYF. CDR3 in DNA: TGTGCCAGCCATCGCGGTGCGGGGGAAGAGCAGTACTTC.

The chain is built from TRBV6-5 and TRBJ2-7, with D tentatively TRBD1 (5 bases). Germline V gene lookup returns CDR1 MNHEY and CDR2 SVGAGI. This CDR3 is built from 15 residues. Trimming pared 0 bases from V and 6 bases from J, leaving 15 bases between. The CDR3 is CASSYSFQGPSEQYF. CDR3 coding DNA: TGTGCCAGCAGTTACTCTTTCCAGGGTCCCTCCGAGCAGTACTTC.

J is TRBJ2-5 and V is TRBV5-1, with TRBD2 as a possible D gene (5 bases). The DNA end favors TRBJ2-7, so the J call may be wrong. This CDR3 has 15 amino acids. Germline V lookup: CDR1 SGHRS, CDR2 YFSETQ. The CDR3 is CASSSSPGSSYEQYF. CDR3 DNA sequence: TGCGCCAGCAGCTCGAGTCCGGGGAGCTCCTACGAGCAGTACTTC.

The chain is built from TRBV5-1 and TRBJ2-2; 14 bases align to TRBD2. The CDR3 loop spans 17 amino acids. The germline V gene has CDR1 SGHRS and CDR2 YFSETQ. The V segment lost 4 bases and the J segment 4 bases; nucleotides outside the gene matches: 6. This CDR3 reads CASSRLAGGPSTGELFF. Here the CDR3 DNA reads TGCGCCAGCAGCCGACTAGCGGGAGGGCCAAGCACCGGGGAGCTGTTTTTT.

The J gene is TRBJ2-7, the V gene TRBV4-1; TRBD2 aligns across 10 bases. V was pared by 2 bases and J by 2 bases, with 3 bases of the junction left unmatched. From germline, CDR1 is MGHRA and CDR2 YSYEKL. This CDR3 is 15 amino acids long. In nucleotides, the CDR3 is TGCGCCAGCAGCCAAACTAGCGGGGACCCCTACGAGCAGTACTTC. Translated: CASSQTSGDPYEQYF.

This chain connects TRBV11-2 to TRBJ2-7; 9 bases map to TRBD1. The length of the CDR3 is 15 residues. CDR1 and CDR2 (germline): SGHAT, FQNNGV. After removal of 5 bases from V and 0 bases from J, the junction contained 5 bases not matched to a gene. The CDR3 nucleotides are TGTGCCAGCAGCGCGGACAGGGGTGGCTCCTACGAGCAGTACTTC. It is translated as CASSADRGGSYEQYF.

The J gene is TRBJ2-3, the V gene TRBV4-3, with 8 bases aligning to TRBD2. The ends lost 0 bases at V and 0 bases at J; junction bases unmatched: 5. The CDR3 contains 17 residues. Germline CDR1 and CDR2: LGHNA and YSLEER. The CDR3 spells CASSQDWASGSTDTQYF. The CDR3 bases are TGCGCCAGCAGCCAAGATTGGGCTAGCGGGAGCACAGATACGCAGTATTTT.

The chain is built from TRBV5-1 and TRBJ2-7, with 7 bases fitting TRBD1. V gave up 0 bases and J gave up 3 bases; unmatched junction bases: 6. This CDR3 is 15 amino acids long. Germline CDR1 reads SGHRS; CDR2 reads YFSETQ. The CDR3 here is CASSLAGTDFYEQYF. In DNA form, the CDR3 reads TGCGCCAGCAGCTTGGCCGGGACAGACTTCTACGAGCAGTACTTC.

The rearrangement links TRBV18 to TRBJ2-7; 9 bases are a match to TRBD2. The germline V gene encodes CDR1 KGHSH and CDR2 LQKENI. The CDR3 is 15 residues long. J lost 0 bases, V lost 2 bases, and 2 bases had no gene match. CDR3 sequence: CASSPELAGSYEQYF. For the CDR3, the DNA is TGTGCCAGCTCACCAGAACTAGCGGGCTCCTACGAGCAGTACTTC. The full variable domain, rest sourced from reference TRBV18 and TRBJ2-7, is NAGVMQNPRHLVRRRGQEARLRCSPMKGHSHVYWYRQLPEEGLKFMVYLQKENIIDESGMPKERFSAEFPKEGPSILRIQQVVRGDSAAYFCASSPELAGSYEQYFGPGTRLTVT.

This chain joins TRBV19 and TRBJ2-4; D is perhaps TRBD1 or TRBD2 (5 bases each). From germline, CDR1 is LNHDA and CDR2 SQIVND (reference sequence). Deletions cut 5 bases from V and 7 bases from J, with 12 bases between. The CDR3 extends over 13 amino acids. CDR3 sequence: CASSGGGVNIQYF. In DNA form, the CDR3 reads TGTGCCAGTAGTGGGGGTGGAGTGAACATTCAGTACTTC.

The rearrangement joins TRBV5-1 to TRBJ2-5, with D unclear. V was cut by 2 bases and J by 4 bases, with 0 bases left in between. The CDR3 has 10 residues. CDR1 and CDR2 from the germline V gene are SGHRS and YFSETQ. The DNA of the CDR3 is TGCGCCAGCAGCTTAGAGACCCAGTACTTC. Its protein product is CASSLETQYF.

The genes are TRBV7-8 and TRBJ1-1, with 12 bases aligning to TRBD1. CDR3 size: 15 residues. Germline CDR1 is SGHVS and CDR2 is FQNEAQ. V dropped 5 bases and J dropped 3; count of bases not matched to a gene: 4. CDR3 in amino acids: CASSRDRGPHTEAFF. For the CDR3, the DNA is TGTGCCAGCAGCCGGGACAGGGGGCCCCACACTGAAGCTTTCTTT.

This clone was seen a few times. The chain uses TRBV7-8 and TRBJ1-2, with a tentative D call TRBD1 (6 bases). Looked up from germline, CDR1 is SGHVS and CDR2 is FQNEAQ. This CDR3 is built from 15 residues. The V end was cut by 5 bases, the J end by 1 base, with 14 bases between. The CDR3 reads CASSTPDRFNYGYTF. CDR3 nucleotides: TGTGCCAGCAGCACCCCAGACAGGTTTAACTATGGCTACACCTTC.

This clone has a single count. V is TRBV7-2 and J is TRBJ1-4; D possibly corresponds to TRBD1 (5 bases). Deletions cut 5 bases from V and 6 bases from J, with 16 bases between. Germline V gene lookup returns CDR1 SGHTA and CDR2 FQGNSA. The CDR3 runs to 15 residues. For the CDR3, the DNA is TGTGCCAGCAGCGCCGACCCCGGGACCTATGAAAAACTGTTTTTT. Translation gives CASSADPGTYEKLFF.

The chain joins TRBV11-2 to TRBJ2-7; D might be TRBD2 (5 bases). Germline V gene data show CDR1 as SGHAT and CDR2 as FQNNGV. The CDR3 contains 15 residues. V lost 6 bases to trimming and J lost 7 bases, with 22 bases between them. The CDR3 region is CASSYYGISAEEQYF. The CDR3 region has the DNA TGTGCCAGCAGTTATTACGGGATTTCGGCTGAAGAGCAGTACTTC.